The rows below give T cell receptor beta chains drawn from one sample of a study of vaccination and CD4 T cells after COVID-19. From the PCR reads, TCRdb called clonotypes with MiXCR, one entry per CDR3 protein. The sample lists about 12,000 distinct CDR3 sequences; about 30% were seen once. These TCRs are of unknown antigen specificity. The sequenced material came from cultured CD4+ T cells from blood. These receptors all come from a human donor with COVID-19. Each CDR3 is given with its conserved first and last residue. Fields, in order: V gene, J gene, D gene, CDR3 protein. A D gene is named only where the DNA matches it firmly.

>TRBV10-3|TRBJ1-5|.
CAISESVTDNQPQHF
>TRBV7-2|TRBJ2-1|TRBD2
CASSFQRGSYNEQFF
>TRBV20-1|TRBJ1-1|.
CSARGGAAEAFF
>TRBV5-1|TRBJ1-2|TRBD1
CASSSKPGQGSTNYGYTF
>TRBV15|TRBJ1-5|.
CATSRGARGAGQPQHF
>TRBV10-3|TRBJ1-3|.
CAISRPSAVGNTIYF
>TRBV25-1|TRBJ1-2|.
CASSGLWQGRHGYTF
>TRBV18|TRBJ1-2|.
CASSSDYGYTF
>TRBV19|TRBJ2-1|TRBD2
CASTMERLADYNEQFF
>TRBV6-2/TRBV6-3|TRBJ1-1|.
CASRWGRGRRTEAFF
>TRBV5-4|TRBJ2-3|TRBD2
CASSQAGLAGKVDTQYF
>TRBV27|TRBJ1-2|.
CASSPGESGSYTF
>TRBV7-2|TRBJ2-7|TRBD2
CASSFSQDTSGGAYEQYF
>TRBV20-1|TRBJ1-5|.
CSAMSGGGNQPQHF
>TRBV11-2|TRBJ1-1|.
CASATRRQMNTEAFF
>TRBV6-1|TRBJ1-1|TRBD1
CASRTGTGGTEAFF
>TRBV4-3|TRBJ1-2|TRBD1
CASSQVGDRVNGYTF
>TRBV10-2|TRBJ1-6|.
CAISRTRGEENNSPLHF
>TRBV7-8|TRBJ2-2|.
CASRGASNTGELFF
>TRBV6-1|TRBJ2-1|.
CASTEGGGGSYNEQFF
>TRBV10-1|TRBJ2-1|.
CASFSYNEQFF
>TRBV5-4|TRBJ1-2|TRBD1
CASSPGPTGEESGYTF
>TRBV28|TRBJ2-2|TRBD1
CASRQGDTGELFF
>TRBV11-3|TRBJ2-2|.
CASSFRTPNTGELFF
>TRBV11-1|TRBJ2-1|.
CASSFLSYNEQFF
>TRBV4-3|TRBJ1-4|.
CASSSDRGEANEKLFF
>TRBV5-6|TRBJ2-6|.
CASSRRDRHRSGANVLTF
>TRBV7-2|TRBJ1-1|.
CASSFIPGRTMNTEAFF
>TRBV5-4|TRBJ2-5|.
CASSQQGTGTQYF
>TRBV29-1|TRBJ2-6|.
CSVTYRTARSGANVLTF
>TRBV20-1|TRBJ1-4|.
CSARDPGQRNEKLFF
>TRBV20-1|TRBJ2-5|TRBD2
CSARKVLAGETQYF
>TRBV6-1|TRBJ2-4|TRBD1
CASRQGVVAKNIQYF
>TRBV12-3/TRBV12-4|TRBJ1-2|.
CASSSNTGSNYGYTF
>TRBV4-3|TRBJ1-6|TRBD1
CASSLELGQGNSPLHF
>TRBV19|TRBJ2-7|TRBD1
CASSPPGGNEQYF
>TRBV5-1|TRBJ2-4|TRBD1
CASAQTGDKNIQYF
>TRBV20-1|TRBJ1-5|.
CSAYSSGHSNQPQHF
>TRBV7-8|TRBJ2-7|.
CASSELLYEQYF
>TRBV5-1|TRBJ2-2|TRBD1
CASSPRRTGQGAGELFF
>TRBV20-1|TRBJ2-2|TRBD2
CSARHGLAGGRTGELFF
>TRBV12-3/TRBV12-4|TRBJ2-7|.
CASSFRPGISHEQYF